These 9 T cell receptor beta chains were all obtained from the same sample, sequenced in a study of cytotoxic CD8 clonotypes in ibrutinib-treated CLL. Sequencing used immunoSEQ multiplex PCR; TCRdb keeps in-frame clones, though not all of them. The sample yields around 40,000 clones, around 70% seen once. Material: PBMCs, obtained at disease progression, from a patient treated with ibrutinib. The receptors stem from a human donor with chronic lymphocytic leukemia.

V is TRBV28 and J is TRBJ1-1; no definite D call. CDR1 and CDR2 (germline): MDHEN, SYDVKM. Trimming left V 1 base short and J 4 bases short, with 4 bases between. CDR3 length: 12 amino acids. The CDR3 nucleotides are TGTGCCAGCAGTTTATATGGCACTGAAGCTTTCTTT. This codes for CASSLYGTEAFF.

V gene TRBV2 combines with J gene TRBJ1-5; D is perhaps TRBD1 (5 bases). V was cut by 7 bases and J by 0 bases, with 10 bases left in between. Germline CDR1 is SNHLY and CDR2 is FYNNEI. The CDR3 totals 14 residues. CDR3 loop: CASTPGLSNQPQHF. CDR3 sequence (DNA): TGTGCCAGCACCCCGGGACTTAGCAATCAGCCCCAGCATTTT.

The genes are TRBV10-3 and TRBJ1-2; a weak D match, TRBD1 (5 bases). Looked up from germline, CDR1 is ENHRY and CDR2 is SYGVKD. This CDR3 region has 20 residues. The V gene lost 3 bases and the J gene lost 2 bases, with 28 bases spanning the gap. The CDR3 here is CAISDIQFSRGHNRNYGYTF. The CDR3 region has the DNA TGTGCCATCAGTGACATACAATTTTCAAGGGGCCACAACAGAAACTATGGCTACACCTTC.

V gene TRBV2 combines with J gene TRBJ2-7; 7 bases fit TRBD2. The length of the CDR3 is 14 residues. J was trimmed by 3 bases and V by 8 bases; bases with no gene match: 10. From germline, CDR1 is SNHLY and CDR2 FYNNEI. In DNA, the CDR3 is TGTGCCAGCGGGGGGGACTACCTTTACTACGAGCAGTACTTC. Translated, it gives CASGGDYLYYEQYF. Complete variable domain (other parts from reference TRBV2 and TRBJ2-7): EPEVTQTPSHQVTQMGQEVILRCVPISNHLYFYWYRQILGQKVEFLVSFYNNEISEKSEIFDDQFSVERPDGSNFTLKIRSTKLEDSAMYFCASGGDYLYYEQYFGPGTRLTVT.

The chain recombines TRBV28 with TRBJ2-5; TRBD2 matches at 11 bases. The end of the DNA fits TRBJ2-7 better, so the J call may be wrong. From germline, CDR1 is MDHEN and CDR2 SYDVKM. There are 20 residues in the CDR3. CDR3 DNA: TGTGCCAGCACCTCTTCTTTAGTGGGGGGGACTAGCGGCCACTCCTACGAGCAGTACTTC. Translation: CASTSSLVGGTSGHSYEQYF.

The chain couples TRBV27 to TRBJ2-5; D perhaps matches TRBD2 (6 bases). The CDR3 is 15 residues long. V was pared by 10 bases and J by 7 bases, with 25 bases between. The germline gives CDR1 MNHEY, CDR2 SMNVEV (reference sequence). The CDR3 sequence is CATKPGLKGGGTQYF. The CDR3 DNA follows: TGTGCCACCAAACCGGGTTTAAAGGGAGGTGGGACCCAGTACTTC.

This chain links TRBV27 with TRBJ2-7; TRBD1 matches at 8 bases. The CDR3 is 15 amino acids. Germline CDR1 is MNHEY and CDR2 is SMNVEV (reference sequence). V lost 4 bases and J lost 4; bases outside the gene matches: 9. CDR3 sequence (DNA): TGTGCCAGCAGTTCGGACAGGGTGGGAAAATACGAGCAGTACTTC. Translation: CASSSDRVGKYEQYF.

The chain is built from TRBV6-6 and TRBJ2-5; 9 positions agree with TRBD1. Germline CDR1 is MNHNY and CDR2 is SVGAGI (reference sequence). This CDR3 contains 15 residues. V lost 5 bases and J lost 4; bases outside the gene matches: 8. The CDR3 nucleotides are TGTGCCAGCAGTGGAAGACAGGGGGGGGGAGAGACCCAGTACTTC. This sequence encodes CASSGRQGGGETQYF.

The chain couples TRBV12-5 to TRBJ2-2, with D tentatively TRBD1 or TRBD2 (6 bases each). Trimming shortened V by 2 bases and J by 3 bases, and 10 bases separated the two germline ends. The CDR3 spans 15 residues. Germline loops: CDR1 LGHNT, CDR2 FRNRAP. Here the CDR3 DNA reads TGTGCTAGTGGTTTGTGGGGGGCCGACACCGGGGAGCTGTTTTTT. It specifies CASGLWGADTGELFF.